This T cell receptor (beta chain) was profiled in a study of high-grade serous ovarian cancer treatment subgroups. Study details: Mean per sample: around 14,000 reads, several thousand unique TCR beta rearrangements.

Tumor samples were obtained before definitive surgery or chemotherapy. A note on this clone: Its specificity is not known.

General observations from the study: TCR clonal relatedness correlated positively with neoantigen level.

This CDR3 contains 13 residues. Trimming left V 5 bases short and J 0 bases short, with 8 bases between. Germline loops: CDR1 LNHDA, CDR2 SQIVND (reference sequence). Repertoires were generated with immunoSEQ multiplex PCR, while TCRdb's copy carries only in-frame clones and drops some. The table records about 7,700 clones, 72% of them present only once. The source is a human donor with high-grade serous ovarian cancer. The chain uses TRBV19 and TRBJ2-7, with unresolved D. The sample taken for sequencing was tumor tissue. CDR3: CASSRAHSYEQYF. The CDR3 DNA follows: TGTGCCAGTAGTCGGGCGCACTCCTACGAGCAGTACTTC. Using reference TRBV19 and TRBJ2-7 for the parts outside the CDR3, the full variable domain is DGGITQSPKYLFRKEGQNVTLSCEQNLNHDAMYWYRQDPGQGLRLIYYSQIVNDFQKGDIAEGYSVSREKKESFPLTVTSAQKNPTAFYLCASSRAHSYEQYFGPGTRLTVT.